A single sample is the source of the 27 T cell receptor beta chains below, sequenced in a study of early T cells in non-severe SARS-CoV-2 infection. A single record per CDR3 protein comes from TCRdb applying MiXCR to the 5' RACE reads. The sample records some 31,000 distinct CDR3 sequences, approximately 5% being singletons. The sequenced sample was whole blood. The receptors shown here come from an adult who was a healthcare worker with PCR-confirmed SARS-CoV-2 infection or an uninfected control (not recorded which).

The table lists this clonotype with many counts. The chain recombines TRBV20-1 with TRBJ2-7; no definite D call. The germline V and J ends were trimmed by 6 bases and 5 bases, with 26 bases remaining between them. The CDR3 has 16 amino acids. CDR1 is DFQATT, CDR2 SNEGSKA, per germline (reference sequence). The CDR3 loop is CSATREPAMGLDEQYF. In nucleotides, the CDR3 is TGCAGTGCAACCCGTGAGCCAGCGATGGGCCTCGACGAGCAGTACTTC.

This clonotype was detected many times. The V call is TRBV10-2, the J call TRBJ2-1; D call uncertain. Germline CDR1 WSHSY, CDR2 SAAADI. V was pared by 8 bases and J by 10 bases, with 18 bases between. The CDR3 length is 13 residues. The DNA for the CDR3 is TGCGCCAGCGCCTTCGACGCTGGCGGCGAGCAGTTCTTC. Translation gives CASAFDAGGEQFF.

This clonotype has more than one count but fewer than ten. The chain employs TRBV15 and TRBJ2-3, with 10 nucleotides matching TRBD2. The germline CDR1 and CDR2 sequences are LNHNV and YYDKDF (reference sequence). The V gene end was trimmed by 3 bases and the J gene end by 4 bases; junction bases not matched to a gene: 4. CDR3 size: 15 residues. As DNA, the CDR3 is TGTGCCACCAGCAGGGTAGCGGGAGGAGCAGATACGCAGTATTTT. This encodes CATSRVAGGADTQYF.

This clonotype was counted a few times. V usage is TRBV4-3 and J usage is TRBJ1-1; 9 bases line up with TRBD1. Germline loops: CDR1 LGHNA, CDR2 YSLEER. The CDR3 extends over 15 amino acids. V lost 6 bases to trimming and J lost 1 base; unmatched junction nucleotides: 6. The DNA of the CDR3 is TGCGCCAGCAGGGACAGGGGTAAGGGGAACACTGAAGCTTTCTTT. Translation gives CASRDRGKGNTEAFF.

This clonotype was picked up many times. J is TRBJ1-1 and V is TRBV18; D remains ambiguous. Germline V gene sequence: CDR1 KGHSH, CDR2 LQKENI. This CDR3 contains 15 residues. The V end was cut by 0 bases, the J end by 1 base, with 9 bases between. CDR3 in amino acids: CASSPPGRRNTEAFF. The CDR3, as DNA: TGTGCCAGCTCACCACCGGGCAGGCGGAACACTGAAGCTTTCTTT.

This clonotype was recorded at least ten times. The chain links TRBV21-1 to TRBJ2-4. TRBV21-1 is a pseudogene segment. CDR3 length: 15 amino acids. The DNA of the CDR3 is TGTGCCAGCAGCAAACGTAGGTGGGCCAAAAACATTCAGTACTTC. This gives the protein CASSKRRWAKNIQYF.

On this clonotype itself: The germline gene is not matched at one end of the junction; a read error may be the cause. V is TRBV11-2 and J is TRBJ2-5; maybe TRBD2 (5 bases). The CDR3 length is 14 residues. Germline V lookup: CDR1 SGHAT, CDR2 FQNNGV. CDR3 loop: CVSSLVAEEGTQYF. The DNA of the CDR3 is TGTGTCAGCAGCTTAGTGGCGGAAGAGGGGACCCAGTACTTC.

This clonotype was seen many times. The chain uses TRBV18 and TRBJ2-3; TRBD1 is a possible D gene (5 bases). CDR3 length: 15 residues. The V gene's germline CDR1 is KGHSH and CDR2 LQKENI. V was pared by 2 bases and J by 6 bases, with 15 bases between. As DNA, the CDR3 is TGTGCCAGCTCACCAATCAACAGACCAGGGGATACGCAGTATTTT. Amino acids: CASSPINRPGDTQYF.

This clonotype was found many times. The gene calls are TRBV20-1 and TRBJ2-1; 9 bases agree with TRBD2. Germline V lookup: CDR1 DFQATT, CDR2 SNEGSKA (reference sequence). The CDR3 totals 15 residues. After removal of 0 bases from V and 7 bases from J, the junction contained 7 bases not matched to a gene. Here the CDR3 reads CSARELSGRLNEQFF. The CDR3 DNA follows: TGCAGTGCTAGAGAGCTTAGCGGGAGATTGAATGAGCAGTTCTTC.

This clonotype was seen ten or more times. The CDR3 DNA reads TGTGCCAGCAGTTACATAGCGGGGTACAATGAGCAGTTCTTC. It specifies CASSYIAGYNEQFF. The chain uses TRBV6-2 or TRBV6-3 and TRBJ2-1; TRBD2 matches 8 bases. This CDR3 has 14 residues. The J segment lost 4 bases and the V segment lost 2 bases, leaving 1 base of the junction unmatched. The germline V gene encodes CDR1 MNHEY and CDR2 SVGEGT.

The sample holds many counts of this clonotype. The chain is built from TRBV4-3 and TRBJ2-1, with 10 positions matching TRBD1. The germline gives CDR1 LGHNA, CDR2 YSLEER. J lost 5 bases, V lost 6 bases, and 4 bases had no gene match. The CDR3 is 14 amino acids. CDR3 in amino acids: CASSPGTGDNEQFF. The CDR3 region has the DNA TGCGCCAGCAGTCCCGGGACAGGGGACAATGAGCAGTTCTTC.

This clonotype was observed many times. The chain has TRBV12-3 or TRBV12-4 and TRBJ1-1, with D maybe TRBD1 (5 bases). The CDR3 totals 14 residues. The V and J ends lost 6 bases and 7 bases respectively, with 18 bases between them. CDR3 DNA sequence: TGTGCCAGCAGCTTATTTTGGGGACCGGTTGAAGCTTTCTTT. Translation: CASSLFWGPVEAFF.

Ten or more counts support this clonotype. The chain links TRBV27 to TRBJ2-1, with D perhaps matching TRBD2 (5 bases). Germline CDR1 reads MNHEY; CDR2 reads SMNVEV (reference sequence). V was clipped by 6 bases and J by 7 bases, with 22 bases between them. The CDR3 consists of 16 residues. The CDR3 reads CASRSAGFPSGNEQFF. CDR3 sequence (DNA): TGTGCCAGCAGATCCGCAGGTTTTCCTTCGGGGAATGAGCAGTTCTTC.

This clonotype was picked up many times. This chain uses TRBV20-1 with TRBJ1-2; D is possibly TRBD1 (5 bases). Germline CDR1 reads DFQATT; CDR2 reads SNEGSKA (reference sequence). Trimming shortened V by 1 base and J by 0 bases, and 9 bases separated the two germline ends. The CDR3 is 14 residues long. The CDR3 coding sequence is TGCAGTGCTAGAGTCCCGGACACTAACTATGGCTACACCTTC. Its translation: CSARVPDTNYGYTF.

In its sample, this clonotype was seen many times. The V gene is TRBV19, the J gene TRBJ1-2; 12 nucleotides agree with TRBD1. Germline lookup yields CDR1 LNHDA and CDR2 SQIVND (reference sequence). V lost 6 bases, J lost 6 bases, and 11 bases stayed unmatched. The CDR3 sequence is 16 residues long. CDR3 sequence (DNA): TGTGCCAGTAGACTGCCGGGACAGGGGGCGGAAGATGGCTACACCTTC. Protein sequence: CASRLPGQGAEDGYTF.

This clonotype was counted at least ten times. The chain joins TRBV10-2 to TRBJ2-1; no reliable D call. The germline V gene encodes CDR1 WSHSY and CDR2 SAAADI. Deletions cut 6 bases from V and 8 bases from J, with 8 bases between. The length of the CDR3 is 11 residues. In DNA form, the CDR3 reads TGCGCCAGCAGCCTCGTCGATGAGCAGTTCTTC. As protein: CASSLVDEQFF.

This clonotype was found a few times. The genes are TRBV12-3 or TRBV12-4 and TRBJ1-5; D is unclear. Between the trimmed V and J ends, which lost 2 bases and 7 bases, there was a span of 12 bases. This CDR3 is built from 14 residues. The CDR3 spells CASSLRLERQPQHF. The CDR3, as DNA: TGTGCCAGCAGTTTACGGCTTGAACGGCAGCCCCAGCATTTT.

In its sample, this clonotype was seen many times. The CDR3 is CASSGEGGNEQFF. CDR3 DNA sequence: TGTGCCAGCAGTGGTGAGGGGGGCAATGAGCAGTTCTTC. The chain combines TRBV6-1 with TRBJ2-1; D is tentatively TRBD1 or TRBD2 (6 bases each). In germline, CDR1 is MNHNS, CDR2 SASEGT. This CDR3 contains 13 residues. The V end lost 4 bases, the J end lost 6 bases, and 10 bases lay between the germline ends.

Concerning this clonotype itself: A read error is possible here, since a much larger clone lies one base away. The V and J genes are TRBV20-1 and TRBJ1-2; D is uncertain. Germline values: CDR1 DFQATT, CDR2 SNEGSKA (reference sequence). The CDR3 length is 14 residues. The V gene lost 4 bases and the J gene lost 5 bases, with 17 bases spanning the gap. CDR3 loop: CSATDLRESYGYTF. For the CDR3, the DNA is TGCAGTGCTACAGATCTGAGGGAATCTTATGGCTACACCTTC.

In regard to this clonotype: A much larger clonotype is one base distant, so this may be a read error. This rearrangement joins TRBV10-3 to TRBJ2-1; 7 bases fit TRBD2. Per germline, CDR1 ENHRY and CDR2 SYGVKD. The CDR3 length is 16 residues. The CDR3 here is CAISEIAAGVINEQLF. DNA for the CDR3: TGTGCCATCAGTGAAATCGCCGCGGGAGTAATCAATGAGCAGCTCTTC.

This clonotype was counted only a few times. V gene TRBV30 combines with J gene TRBJ1-5, with a possible D match to TRBD1 (5 bases). Germline values: CDR1 GTSNPN, CDR2 SVGIG (reference sequence). The V and J ends lost 3 bases and 4 bases respectively, with 7 bases between them. This CDR3 is 12 amino acids long. CDR3 in amino acids: CAWSPGNQPQHF. The CDR3 DNA reads as TGTGCCTGGAGCCCAGGGAATCAGCCCCAGCATTTT. The full variable domain, rest sourced from reference TRBV30 and TRBJ1-5, is SQTIHQWPATLVQPVGSPLSLECTVEGTSNPNLYWYRQAAGRGLQLLFYSVGIGQISSEVPQNLSASRPQDRQFILSSKKLLLSDSGFYLCAWSPGNQPQHFGDGTRLSIL.

As regards this clonotype: Given a much more abundant clone one base away, this may be a read error. The CDR3 region has the DNA TGTGCCACCAGTGATTTAGGCGGAGACGATTACAATGTGCAGTTCTTC. The encoded protein is CATSDLGGDDYNVQFF. The chain employs TRBV24-1 and TRBJ2-1; unclear D gene. The CDR3 sequence is 16 residues long. Germline CDR1 and CDR2: KGHDR and SFDVKD.

In the case of this clonotype: A much larger clone lies one base from this, so it may be a read error. The chain carries TRBV11-2 and TRBJ2-3, with D perhaps TRBD2 (5 bases). Germline V lookup: CDR1 SGHAT, CDR2 FQNNGV. V was shortened by 7 bases and J by 2 bases, with 16 bases between the two germline ends. This CDR3 is built from 15 residues. The CDR3 region has the DNA TGTGCCAGCACCTCGGGGAGCAGTGCCACAGATACGCAGTATTTT. Residues: CASTSGSSATDTQYF.

This clonotype was observed many times. The rearrangement joins TRBV20-1 to TRBJ1-2; D is perhaps TRBD1 (6 bases). Germline V gene lookup returns CDR1 DFQATT and CDR2 SNEGSKA (reference sequence). CDR3 length: 14 residues. Trimming removed 0 bases at V and 3 bases at J, with 11 bases between. CDR3: CSARDGAGDYGYTF. For the CDR3, the DNA is TGCAGTGCTAGAGATGGTGCAGGGGACTATGGCTACACCTTC.

This clonotype was found many times. J is TRBJ2-1 and V is TRBV29-1, with 9 nucleotides matching TRBD1. The CDR3 totals 15 residues. V shed 1 base, J shed 3 bases, and the junction held 4 bases outside the gene matches. CDR1 SQVTM and CDR2 ANQGSEA come from the germline V gene. CDR3 region: CSVEGVGQGYNEQFF. The CDR3 nucleotides are TGCAGCGTTGAAGGGGTGGGACAGGGCTACAATGAGCAGTTCTTC.

In this sample, this clonotype turned up many times. The gene calls are TRBV4-1 and TRBJ1-2; D unresolved. This CDR3 comprises 13 residues. V lost 1 base to trimming and J lost 4 bases, with 7 bases between them. Germline loops: CDR1 MGHRA, CDR2 YSYEKL. CDR3 protein: CASSQVAFYGYTF. CDR3 nucleotides: TGCGCCAGCAGCCAAGTAGCCTTCTATGGCTACACCTTC.

This clonotype was picked up many times. CDR3 in amino acids: CASSSALSYYGYTF. Written as DNA, the CDR3 is TGTGCCAGCAGTTCGGCTCTCTCCTACTATGGCTACACCTTC. The chain has TRBV12-3 or TRBV12-4 and TRBJ1-2; D is uncertain. Trimming pared 4 bases from V and 3 bases from J, leaving 12 bases between. The CDR3 loop spans 14 amino acids.